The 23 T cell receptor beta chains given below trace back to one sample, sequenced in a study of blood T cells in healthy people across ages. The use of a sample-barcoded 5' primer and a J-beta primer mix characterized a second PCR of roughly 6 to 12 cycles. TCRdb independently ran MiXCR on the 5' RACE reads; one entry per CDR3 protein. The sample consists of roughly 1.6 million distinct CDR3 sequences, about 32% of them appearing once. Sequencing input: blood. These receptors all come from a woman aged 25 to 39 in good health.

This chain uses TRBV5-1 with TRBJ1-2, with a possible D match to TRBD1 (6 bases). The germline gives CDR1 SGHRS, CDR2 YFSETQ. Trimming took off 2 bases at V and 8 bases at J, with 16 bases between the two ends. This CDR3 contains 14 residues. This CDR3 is CASSLGGTGGGYTF. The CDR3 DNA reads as TGCGCCAGCAGCTTAGGGGGTACAGGCGGCGGCTACACCTTC.

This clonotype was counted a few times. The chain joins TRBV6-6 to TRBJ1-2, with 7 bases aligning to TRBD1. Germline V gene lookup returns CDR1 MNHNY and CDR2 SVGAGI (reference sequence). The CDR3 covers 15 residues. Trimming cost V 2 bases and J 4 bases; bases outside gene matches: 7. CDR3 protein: CASSYRDSSPYGYTF. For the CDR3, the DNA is TGTGCCAGCAGTTACCGGGACAGCAGTCCCTATGGCTACACCTTC.

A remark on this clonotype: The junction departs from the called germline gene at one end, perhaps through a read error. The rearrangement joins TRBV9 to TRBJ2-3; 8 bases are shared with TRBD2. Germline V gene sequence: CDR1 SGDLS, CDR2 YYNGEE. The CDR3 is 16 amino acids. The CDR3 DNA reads TGTGCCAGCAGCGTAGTAGCGGGATCCTATGGAGATACGCAGTGTTTT. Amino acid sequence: CASSVVAGSYGDTQCF.

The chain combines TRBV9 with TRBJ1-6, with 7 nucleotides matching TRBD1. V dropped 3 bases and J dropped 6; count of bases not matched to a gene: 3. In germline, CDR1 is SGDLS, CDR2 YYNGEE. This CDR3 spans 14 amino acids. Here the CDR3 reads CASSAGQLNSPLHF. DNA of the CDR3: TGTGCCAGCAGCGCGGGACAGCTTAATTCACCCCTCCACTTT. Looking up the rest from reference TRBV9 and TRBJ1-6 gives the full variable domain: DSGVTQTPKHLITATGQRVTLRCSPRSGDLSVYWYQQSLDQGLQFLIQYYNGEERAKGNILERFSAQQFPDLHSELNLSSLELGDSALYFCASSAGQLNSPLHFGNGTRLTVT.

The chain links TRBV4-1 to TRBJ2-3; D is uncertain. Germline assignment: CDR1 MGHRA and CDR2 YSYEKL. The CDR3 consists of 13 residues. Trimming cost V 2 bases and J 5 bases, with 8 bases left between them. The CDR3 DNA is TGCGCCAGCAGCCAAACTGGGCTAGATACGCAGTATTTT. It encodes CASSQTGLDTQYF.

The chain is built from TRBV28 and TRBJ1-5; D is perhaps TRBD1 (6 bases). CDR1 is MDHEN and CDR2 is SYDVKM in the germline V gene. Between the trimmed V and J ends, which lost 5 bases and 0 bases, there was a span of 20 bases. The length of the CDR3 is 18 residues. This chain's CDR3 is CASSPRTVGAYSNQPQHF. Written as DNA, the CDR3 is TGTGCCAGCAGTCCCCGGACAGTCGGGGCTTATAGCAATCAGCCCCAGCATTTT.

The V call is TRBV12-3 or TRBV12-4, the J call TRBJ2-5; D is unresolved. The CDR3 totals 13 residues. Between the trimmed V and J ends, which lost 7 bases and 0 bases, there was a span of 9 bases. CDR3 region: CASTPRDQETQYF. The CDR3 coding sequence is TGTGCCAGCACCCCTAGGGACCAAGAGACCCAGTACTTC.

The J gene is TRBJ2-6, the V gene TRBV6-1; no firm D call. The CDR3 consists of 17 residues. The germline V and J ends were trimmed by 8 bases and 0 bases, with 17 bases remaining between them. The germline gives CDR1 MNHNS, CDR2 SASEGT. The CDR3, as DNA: TGTGCCAGCCGCTTGGGCCTACCGCTCTCTGGGGCCAACGTCCTGACTTTC. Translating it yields CASRLGLPLSGANVLTF.

The CDR3 coding sequence is TGTGCCAGCAGCCTGAACTTGCGGGGTTACAATGAGCAGTTCTTC. Translation: CASSLNLRGYNEQFF. V gene TRBV7-3 combines with J gene TRBJ2-1; possible D gene TRBD2, 6 bases. Germline V gives CDR1 SGHTA, CDR2 FQGTGA. The CDR3 runs 15 residues. V lost 5 bases and J 4 bases, leaving 15 bases between the germline ends.

The CDR3 is CASSGSGRAEQYF. The CDR3 DNA sequence: TGTGCCAGCAGCGGTAGCGGGAGGGCGGAGCAGTACTTC. The genes are TRBV9 and TRBJ2-7; TRBD2 matches at 11 bases. After removal of 3 bases from V and 7 bases from J, the junction contained 3 bases not matched to a gene. CDR3 length equals 13 residues. CDR1 is SGDLS, CDR2 YYNGEE, per germline. The variable domain in full, completed from reference TRBV9 and TRBJ2-7, reads DSGVTQTPKHLITATGQRVTLRCSPRSGDLSVYWYQQSLDQGLQFLIQYYNGEERAKGNILERFSAQQFPDLHSELNLSSLELGDSALYFCASSGSGRAEQYFGPGTRLTVT.

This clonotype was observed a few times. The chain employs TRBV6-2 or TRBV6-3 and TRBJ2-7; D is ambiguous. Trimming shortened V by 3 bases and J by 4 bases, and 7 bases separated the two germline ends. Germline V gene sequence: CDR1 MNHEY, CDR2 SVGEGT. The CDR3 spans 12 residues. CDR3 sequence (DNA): TGTGCCAGCAGTTATTTTTTGTACGAGCAGTACTTC. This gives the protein CASSYFLYEQYF.

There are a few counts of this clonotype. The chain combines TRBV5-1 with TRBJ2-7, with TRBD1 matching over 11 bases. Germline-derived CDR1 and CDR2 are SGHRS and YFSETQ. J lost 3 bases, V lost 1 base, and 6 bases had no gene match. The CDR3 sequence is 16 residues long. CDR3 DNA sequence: TGCGCCAGCAGCTTGCGATTAGGGACAGGGGGCTACGAGCAGTACTTC. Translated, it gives CASSLRLGTGGYEQYF.

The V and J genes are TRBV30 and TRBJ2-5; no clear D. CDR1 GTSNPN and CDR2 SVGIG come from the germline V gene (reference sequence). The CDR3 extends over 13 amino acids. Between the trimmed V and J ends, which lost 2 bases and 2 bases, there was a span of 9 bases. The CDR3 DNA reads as TGTGCCTGGAGTAAGTCACGGCAAGAGACCCAGTACTTC. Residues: CAWSKSRQETQYF. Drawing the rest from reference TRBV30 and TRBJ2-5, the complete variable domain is SQTIHQWPATLVQPVGSPLSLECTVEGTSNPNLYWYRQAAGRGLQLLFYSVGIGQISSEVPQNLSASRPQDRQFILSSKKLLLSDSGFYLCAWSKSRQETQYFGPGTRLLVL.

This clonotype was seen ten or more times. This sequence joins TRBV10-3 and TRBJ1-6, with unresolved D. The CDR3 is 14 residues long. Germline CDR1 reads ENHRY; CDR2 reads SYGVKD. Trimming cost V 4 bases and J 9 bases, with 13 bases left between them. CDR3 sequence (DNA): TGTGCCATCAGTGGGACTGATGGGCCTTCACCCCTCCACTTT. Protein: CAISGTDGPSPLHF.

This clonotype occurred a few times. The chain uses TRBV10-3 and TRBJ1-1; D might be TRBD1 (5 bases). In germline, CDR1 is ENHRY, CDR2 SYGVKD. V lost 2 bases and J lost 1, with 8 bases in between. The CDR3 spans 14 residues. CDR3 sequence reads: CAISETDKNTEAFF. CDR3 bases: TGTGCCATCAGTGAGACGGACAAGAACACTGAAGCTTTCTTT.

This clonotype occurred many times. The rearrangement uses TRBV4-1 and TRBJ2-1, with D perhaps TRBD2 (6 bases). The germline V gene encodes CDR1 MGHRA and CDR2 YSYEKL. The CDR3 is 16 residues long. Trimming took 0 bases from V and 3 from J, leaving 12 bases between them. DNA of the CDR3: TGCGCCAGCAGCCAAGATCTTGTGACTAGCTACAATGAGCAGTTCTTC. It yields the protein CASSQDLVTSYNEQFF.

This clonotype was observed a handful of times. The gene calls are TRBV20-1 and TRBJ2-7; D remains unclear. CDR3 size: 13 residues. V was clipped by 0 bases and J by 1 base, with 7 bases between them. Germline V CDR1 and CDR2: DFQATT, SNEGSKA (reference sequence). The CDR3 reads CSARESESYEQYF. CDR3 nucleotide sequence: TGCAGTGCTAGAGAGTCAGAATCCTACGAGCAGTACTTC.

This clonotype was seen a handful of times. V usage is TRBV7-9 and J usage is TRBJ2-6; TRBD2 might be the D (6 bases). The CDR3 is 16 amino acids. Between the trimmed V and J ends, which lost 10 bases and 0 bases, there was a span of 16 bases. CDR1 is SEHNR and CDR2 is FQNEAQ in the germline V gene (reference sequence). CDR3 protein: CATHPGLISGANVLTF. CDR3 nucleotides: TGTGCCACCCATCCGGGACTCATCTCTGGGGCCAACGTCCTGACTTTC. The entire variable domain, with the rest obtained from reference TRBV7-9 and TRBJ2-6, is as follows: DTGVSQNPRHKITKRGQNVTFRCDPISEHNRLYWYRQTLGQGPEFLTYFQNEAQLEKSRLLSDRFSAERPKGSFSTLEIQRTEQGDSAMYLCATHPGLISGANVLTFGAGSRLTVL.

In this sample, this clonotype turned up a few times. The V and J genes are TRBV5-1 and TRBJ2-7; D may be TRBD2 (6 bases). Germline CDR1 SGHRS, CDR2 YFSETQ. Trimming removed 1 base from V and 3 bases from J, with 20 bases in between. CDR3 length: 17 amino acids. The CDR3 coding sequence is TGCGCCAGCAGCTTGAGCGCGGGGACGAACTTGAACTACGAGCAGTACTTC. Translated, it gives CASSLSAGTNLNYEQYF.

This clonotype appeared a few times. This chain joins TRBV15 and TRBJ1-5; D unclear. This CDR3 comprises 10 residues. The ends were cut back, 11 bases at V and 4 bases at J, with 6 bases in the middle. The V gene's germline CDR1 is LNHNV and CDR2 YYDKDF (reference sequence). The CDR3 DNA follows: TGTGCCCGTTCGAATCAGCCCCAGCATTTT. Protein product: CARSNQPQHF. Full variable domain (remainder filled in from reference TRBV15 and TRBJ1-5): DAMVIQNPRYQVTQFGKPVTLSCSQTLNHNVMYWYQQKSSQAPKLLFHYYDKDFNNEADTPDNFQSRRPNTSFCFLDIRSPGLGDTAMYLCARSNQPQHFGDGTRLSIL.

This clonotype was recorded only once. Here the CDR3 reads CASGEQGKPHEQFF. The CDR3 DNA reads as TGTGCCAGCGGTGAACAGGGCAAACCCCATGAGCAGTTCTTC. This chain connects TRBV18 to TRBJ2-1; tentative D call: TRBD1 (6 bases). With 8 bases removed from V and 8 bases from J, the gap between germline ends came to 19 bases. The V gene's germline CDR1 is KGHSH and CDR2 LQKENI. The CDR3 has 14 residues.

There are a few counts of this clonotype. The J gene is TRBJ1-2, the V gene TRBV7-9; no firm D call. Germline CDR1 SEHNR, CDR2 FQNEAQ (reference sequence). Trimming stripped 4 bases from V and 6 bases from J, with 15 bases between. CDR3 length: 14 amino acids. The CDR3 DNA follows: TGTGCCAGCAGCTCTTACCCTGGATCGGATGGCTACACCTTC. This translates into CASSSYPGSDGYTF.

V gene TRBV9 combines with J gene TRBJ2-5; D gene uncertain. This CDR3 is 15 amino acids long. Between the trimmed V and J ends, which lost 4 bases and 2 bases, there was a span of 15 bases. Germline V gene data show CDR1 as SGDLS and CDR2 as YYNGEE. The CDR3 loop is CASSPRAVQQETQYF. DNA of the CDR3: TGTGCCAGCAGCCCAAGGGCTGTGCAGCAAGAGACCCAGTACTTC. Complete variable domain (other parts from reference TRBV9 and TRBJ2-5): DSGVTQTPKHLITATGQRVTLRCSPRSGDLSVYWYQQSLDQGLQFLIQYYNGEERAKGNILERFSAQQFPDLHSELNLSSLELGDSALYFCASSPRAVQQETQYFGPGTRLLVL.